These 22 T cell receptor beta chains were all obtained from the same sample, sequenced in a study of Ad26.COV2.S vaccination and SARS-CoV-2 variants. Profiling relied on immunoSEQ multiplex PCR, and the TCRdb table lists in-frame clones only, not all of them. The sample includes about 400,000 clones, about four fifths of them seen just once. Treatment denoted: 19 received Ad26.COV2.S at low or high dose, single or two shots; 5 received placebo; per-sample allocation not given. Specimens were obtained on day 63 following the first vaccine or placebo injection. The specimen was peripheral blood, collected in a trial of Ad26.COV2.S vaccine versus placebo. The receptors come from a person aged 18-65 years who received the Ad26.COV2.S COVID-19 vaccine or a placebo.

This sequence joins TRBV3-1 (or the pseudogene TRBV3-2) and TRBJ1-6; TRBD1 matches at 7 bases. From germline, CDR1 is LGHDT and CDR2 YNNKEL (reference sequence). After removal of 0 bases from V and 3 bases from J, the junction contained 11 bases not matched to a gene. CDR3 length equals 19 residues. CDR3 bases: TGTGCCAGCAGCCAAGATCTCGACAGGGAGGGTCGCTATAATTCACCCCTCCACTTT. Its protein is CASSQDLDREGRYNSPLHF.

V usage is TRBV4-2 and J usage is TRBJ2-2, with 8 positions matching TRBD2. This CDR3 comprises 16 residues. After removal of 4 bases from V and 5 bases from J, the junction contained 9 bases not matched to a gene. Germline CDR1 is LGHNA and CDR2 is YNFKEQ. CDR3 DNA sequence: TGTGCCAGCAGCCGAGGAGCGGGGGAAAGTACCGGGGAGCTGTTTTTT. This translates into CASSRGAGESTGELFF.

J is TRBJ2-2 and V is TRBV11-3; D uncertain. CDR1 is SGHNT, CDR2 YENEEA, per germline. The CDR3 totals 14 residues. V was pared by 2 bases and J by 1 base, with 5 bases between. The CDR3 nucleotides read TGTGCCAGCAGCTTAAGGCGGAACACCGGGGAGCTGTTTTTT. Amino acid sequence: CASSLRRNTGELFF.

With respect to this clone: Additional DNA sequences in this sample encode the identical CDR3. The V and J genes are TRBV2 and TRBJ2-3; TRBD1 matches at 10 bases. The CDR3 extends over 15 amino acids. Looked up from germline, CDR1 is SNHLY and CDR2 is FYNNEI. Germline trimming cut 6 bases from V and 3 bases from J; bases unmatched to any gene: 6. This CDR3 reads CASSLRTGGTDTQYF. The CDR3 DNA reads TGTGCCAGCAGCCTACGGACAGGGGGGACAGATACGCAGTATTTT.

This chain connects TRBV12-5 to TRBJ1-3; D call uncertain. This CDR3 is built from 13 residues. Germline CDR1 LGHNT, CDR2 FRNRAP. Trimming cost V 5 bases and J 3 bases, with 8 bases left between them. CDR3 sequence: CASGGWGGNTIYF. In DNA form, the CDR3 reads TGTGCTAGTGGTGGGTGGGGTGGAAACACCATATATTTT. The entire variable domain, with the rest obtained from reference TRBV12-5 and TRBJ1-3, is as follows: DARVTQTPRHKVTEMGQEVTMRCQPILGHNTVFWYRQTMMQGLELLAYFRNRAPLDDSGMPKDRFSAEMPDATLATLKIQPSEPRDSAVYFCASGGWGGNTIYFGEGSWLTVV.

The chain employs TRBV5-1 and TRBJ2-3; 13 nucleotides match TRBD2. V was clipped by 4 bases and J by 5 bases; unmatched bases: 10. Germline lookup yields CDR1 SGHRS and CDR2 YFSETQ. The CDR3 has 17 amino acids. DNA of the CDR3: TGCGCCAGCAGCACCACTAGCGGGGGGGCCACGGTAGATACGCAGTATTTT. This encodes CASSTTSGGATVDTQYF.

This chain uses TRBV18 with TRBJ1-1; D not certain. This CDR3 comprises 14 residues. V lost 2 bases to trimming and J lost 0 bases, with 7 bases between them. CDR1 is KGHSH and CDR2 is LQKENI in the germline V gene. The CDR3 region has the DNA TGTGCCAGCTCACCAGGGATCATGAACACTGAAGCTTTCTTT. It translates to CASSPGIMNTEAFF.

V is TRBV7-2 and J is TRBJ2-5, with D possibly matching TRBD2 (6 bases). The germline V gene has CDR1 SGHTA and CDR2 FQGNSA. The length of the CDR3 is 14 residues. Trimming shortened V by 5 bases and J by 7 bases, and 17 bases separated the two germline ends. The CDR3 loop reads CASSRDSVGGTQYF. The CDR3 DNA reads as TGTGCCAGCAGCCGGGACTCAGTAGGCGGGACCCAGTACTTC. Together with reference TRBV7-2 and TRBJ2-5, the CDR3 gives the full variable domain: GAGVSQSPSNKVTEKGKDVELRCDPISGHTALYWYRQSLGQGLEFLIYFQGNSAPDKSGLPSDRFSAERTGGSVSTLTIQRTQQEDSAVYLCASSRDSVGGTQYFGPGTRLLVL.

This chain connects TRBV7-8 to TRBJ1-2, with D possibly being TRBD1 (5 bases). V was clipped by 8 bases and J by 0 bases, with 13 bases between them. CDR1 is SGHVS and CDR2 is FQNEAQ in the germline V gene. The CDR3 covers 14 residues. CDR3 protein: CASARGSANYGYTF. CDR3 in DNA: TGTGCCAGCGCCCGGGGGTCAGCTAACTATGGCTACACCTTC.

The chain carries TRBV5-5 and TRBJ1-3; possibly TRBD1 for D (6 bases). The CDR3 loop spans 16 amino acids. The germline gives CDR1 SGHKS, CDR2 YYEKEE (reference sequence). Trimming stripped 5 bases from V and 3 bases from J, with 18 bases between. The CDR3 sequence is CASRQIVGGYGNTIYF. The DNA of the CDR3 is TGTGCCAGCAGACAGATCGTAGGGGGATATGGAAACACCATATATTTT.

The chain uses TRBV7-3 and TRBJ2-1, with D perhaps matching TRBD2 (6 bases). V gave up 3 bases and J gave up 6 bases, with 15 bases separating them. The CDR3 length is 15 residues. Per the germline V gene, CDR1 is SGHTA and CDR2 is FQGTGA. CDR3 in DNA: TGTGCCAGCAGCTTGACCGGGAGTGGGTCCAATGAGCAGTTCTTC. It codes for CASSLTGSGSNEQFF.

This chain joins TRBV27 and TRBJ2-2; the D is unclear. The CDR3 covers 14 residues. Trimming cost V 2 bases and J 6 bases, with 10 bases left between them. Germline CDR1 is MNHEY and CDR2 is SMNVEV (reference sequence). CDR3 region: CASSLGVSSGELFF. CDR3 in DNA: TGTGCCAGCAGTTTAGGCGTCAGTTCCGGGGAGCTGTTTTTT.

This chain joins TRBV2 and TRBJ1-5; possibly TRBD1 for D (5 bases). Germline-derived CDR1 and CDR2 are SNHLY and FYNNEI. The V gene lost 8 bases and the J gene lost 1 base, with 12 bases spanning the gap. This CDR3 is built from 14 residues. This CDR3 is CASHGGASNQPQHF. Written as DNA, the CDR3 is TGTGCCAGCCATGGAGGGGCAAGCAATCAGCCCCAGCATTTT.

The chain combines TRBV9 with TRBJ2-7, with 8 positions matching TRBD1. The CDR3 consists of 14 residues. Germline V gene lookup returns CDR1 SGDLS and CDR2 YYNGEE. Trimming removed 4 bases from V and 2 bases from J; junction bases left unmatched: 5. As DNA, the CDR3 is TGTGCCAGCAGCCTGACAGGGGCCACCTACGAGCAGTACTTC. Amino acids: CASSLTGATYEQYF.

The chain carries TRBV5-5 and TRBJ1-1; D call uncertain. The V end was cut by 0 bases, the J end by 3 bases, with 9 bases between. The CDR3 is 14 amino acids. Germline-derived CDR1 and CDR2 are SGHKS and YYEKEE (reference sequence). This CDR3 reads CASSLVFAYTEAFF. For the CDR3, the DNA is TGTGCCAGCAGCTTGGTTTTTGCCTACACTGAAGCTTTCTTT. The full variable domain, its missing parts supplied by reference TRBV5-5 and TRBJ1-1, is DAGVTQSPTHLIKTRGQQVTLRCSPISGHKSVSWYQQVLGQGPQFIFQYYEKEERGRGNFPDRFSARQFPNYSSELNVNALLLGDSALYLCASSLVFAYTEAFFGQGTRLTVV.

V is TRBV10-3 and J is TRBJ2-3; D is uncertain. There are 14 residues in the CDR3. V lost 4 bases and J 2 bases, leaving 10 bases between the germline ends. Looked up from germline, CDR1 is ENHRY and CDR2 is SYGVKD. DNA of the CDR3: TGTGCCATCAGTGTGCGGCTACCCACAGATACGCAGTATTTT. Translating gives CAISVRLPTDTQYF.

V gene TRBV7-9 combines with J gene TRBJ2-4, with 15 bases lining up with TRBD2. Germline-derived CDR1 and CDR2 are SEHNR and FQNEAQ (reference sequence). The CDR3 is made up of 18 amino acids. J gave up 0 bases and V 4 bases, and 4 bases lay outside the gene matches. CDR3 bases: TGTGCCAGCAGCTCGGGACTAGCGGGAGGATTAGCCAAAAACATTCAGTACTTC. It translates to CASSSGLAGGLAKNIQYF.

V usage is TRBV25-1 and J usage is TRBJ2-4; D is possibly TRBD1 or TRBD2 (5 bases each). V was cut by 5 bases and J by 8 bases, with 22 bases left in between. The germline V gene has CDR1 MGHDK and CDR2 SYGVNS. This CDR3 is 16 amino acids long. The CDR3 spells CASSPLGASSMDIQYF. DNA of the CDR3: TGTGCCAGCAGTCCATTAGGGGCTAGCAGTATGGACATTCAGTACTTC.

The chain recombines TRBV2 with TRBJ2-7; 8 bases are shared with TRBD2. Trimming at V came to 6 bases and at J to 4 bases, leaving 11 bases not matched to a gene. The CDR3 consists of 15 residues. The germline V gene encodes CDR1 SNHLY and CDR2 FYNNEI. CDR3 DNA: TGTGCCAGCAGAGGGGACGGGACTAGGGGGTACGAGCAGTACTTC. Encoded protein: CASRGDGTRGYEQYF.

A remark on this clone: A much larger clonotype is one base distant, so this may be a read error. J is TRBJ1-1 and V is TRBV5-5; 7 nucleotides line up with TRBD1. This CDR3 spans 14 amino acids. The V and J ends lost 2 bases and 1 base, in that order; junction bases with no gene match: 2. Germline V gives CDR1 SGHKS, CDR2 YYEKEE (reference sequence). CDR3 amino acids: CASSLGQENTEAFF. CDR3 in DNA: TGTGCCAGCAGCTTAGGACAGGAGAACACTGAAGCTTTCTTT.

The chain couples TRBV13 to TRBJ1-1, with TRBD1 as a possible D gene (5 bases). The CDR3 is made up of 18 amino acids. CDR1 is PRHDT, CDR2 FYEKMQ, per germline (reference sequence). V shed 5 bases and J shed 0 bases, with 22 bases lying between them. CDR3 sequence: CASSHMGGVGVMNTEAFF. CDR3 nucleotide sequence: TGTGCCAGCAGCCACATGGGGGGAGTAGGGGTTATGAACACTGAAGCTTTCTTT.

This sequence joins TRBV21-1 and TRBJ1-5; the tabulated D call, TRBD1, remains unverified against the DNA. TRBV21-1 constitutes a pseudogene. There are 14 residues in the CDR3. CDR3 sequence (DNA): TGTGCCAGCAGTGGACAGGGAGGTAGGCAGCCCCAGCATTTT. It yields the protein CASSGQGGRQPQHF.